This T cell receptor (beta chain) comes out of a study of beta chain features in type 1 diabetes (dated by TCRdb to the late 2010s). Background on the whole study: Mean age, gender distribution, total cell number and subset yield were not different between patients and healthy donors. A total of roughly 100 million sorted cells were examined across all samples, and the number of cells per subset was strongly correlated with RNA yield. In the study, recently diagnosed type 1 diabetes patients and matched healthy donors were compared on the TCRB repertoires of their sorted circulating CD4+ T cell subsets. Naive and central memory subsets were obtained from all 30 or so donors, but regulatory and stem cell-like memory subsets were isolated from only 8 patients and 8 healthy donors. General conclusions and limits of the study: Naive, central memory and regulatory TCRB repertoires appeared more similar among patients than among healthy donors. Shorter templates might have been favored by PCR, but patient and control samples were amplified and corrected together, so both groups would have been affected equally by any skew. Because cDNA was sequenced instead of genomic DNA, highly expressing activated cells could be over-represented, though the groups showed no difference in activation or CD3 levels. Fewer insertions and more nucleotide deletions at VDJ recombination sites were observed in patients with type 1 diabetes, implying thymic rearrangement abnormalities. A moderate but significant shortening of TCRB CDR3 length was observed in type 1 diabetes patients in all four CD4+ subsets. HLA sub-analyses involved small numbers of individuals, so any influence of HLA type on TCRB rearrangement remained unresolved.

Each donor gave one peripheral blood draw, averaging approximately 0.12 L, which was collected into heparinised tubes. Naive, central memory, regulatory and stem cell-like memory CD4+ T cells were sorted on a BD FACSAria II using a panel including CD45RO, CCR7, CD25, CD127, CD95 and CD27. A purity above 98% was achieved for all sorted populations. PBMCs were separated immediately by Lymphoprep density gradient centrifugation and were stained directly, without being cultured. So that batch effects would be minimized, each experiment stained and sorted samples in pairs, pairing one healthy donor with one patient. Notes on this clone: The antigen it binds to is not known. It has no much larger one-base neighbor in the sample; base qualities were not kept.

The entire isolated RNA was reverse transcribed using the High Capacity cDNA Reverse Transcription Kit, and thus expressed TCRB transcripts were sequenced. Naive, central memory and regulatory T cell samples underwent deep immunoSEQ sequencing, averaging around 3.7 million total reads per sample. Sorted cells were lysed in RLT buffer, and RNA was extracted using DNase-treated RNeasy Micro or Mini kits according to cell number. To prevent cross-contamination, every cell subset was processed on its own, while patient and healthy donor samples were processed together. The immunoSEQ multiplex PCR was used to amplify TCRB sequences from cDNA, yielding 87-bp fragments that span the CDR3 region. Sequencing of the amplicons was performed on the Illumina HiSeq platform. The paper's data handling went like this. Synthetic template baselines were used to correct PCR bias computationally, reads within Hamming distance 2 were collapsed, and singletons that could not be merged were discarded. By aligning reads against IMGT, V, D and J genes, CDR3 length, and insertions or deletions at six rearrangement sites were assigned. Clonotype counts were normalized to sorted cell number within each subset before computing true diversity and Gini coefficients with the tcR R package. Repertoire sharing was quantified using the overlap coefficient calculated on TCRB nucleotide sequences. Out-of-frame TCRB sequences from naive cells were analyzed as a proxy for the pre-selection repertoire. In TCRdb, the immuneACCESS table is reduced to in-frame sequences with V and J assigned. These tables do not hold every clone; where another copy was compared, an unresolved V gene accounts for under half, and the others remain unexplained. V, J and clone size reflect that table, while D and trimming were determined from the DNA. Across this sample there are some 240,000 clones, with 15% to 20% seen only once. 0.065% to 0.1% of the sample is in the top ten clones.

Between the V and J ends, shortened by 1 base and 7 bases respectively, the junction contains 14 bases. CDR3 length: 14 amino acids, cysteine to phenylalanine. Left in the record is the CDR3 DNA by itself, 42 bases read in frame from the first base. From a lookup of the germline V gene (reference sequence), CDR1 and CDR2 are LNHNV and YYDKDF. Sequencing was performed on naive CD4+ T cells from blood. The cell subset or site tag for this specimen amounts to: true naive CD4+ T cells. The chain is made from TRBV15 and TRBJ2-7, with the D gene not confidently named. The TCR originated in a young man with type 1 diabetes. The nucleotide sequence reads TGTGCCACCAGCAGAGTCGAGGCTAGGAGAGAGCAGTACTTC. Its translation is CATSRVEARREQYF.